This TCR beta chain was documented in a study of T cells in Graves' hyperthyroidism and ophthalmopathy. Study at large: Peripheral blood was obtained at initial diagnosis, preceding any treatment. Points from the study as a whole: The authors' 13 V-J model separated ophthalmopathy from stable hyperthyroidism.

Among the patients, aged 18 to 65, hyperthyroidism was newly diagnosed and had lasted under 2 months. PBMCs stemmed from approximately 10 ml fresh peripheral blood. This clonotype was counted ten times or more. What it recognizes is unknown. Amplification of TCR beta CDR3 regions used RNA as the template. Researchers ran a first-round RT-PCR on the TCR CDR3 using the HTBI primer set. MiXCR was run by TCRdb on the multiplex PCR reads, yielding one entry per CDR3 protein. The sample carries approximately 400,000 distinct CDR3 sequences, 15% recorded once. The V and J ends lost 6 bases and 4 bases, in that order; junction bases with no gene match: 10. The CDR3 extends over 16 amino acids. CDR1 is SGHTA, CDR2 FQGTGA, per germline.

This receptor was obtained from a woman younger than 45 with Graves' hyperthyroidism. The chain is built from TRBV7-3 and TRBJ2-2; 8 bases match TRBD1. Specimen: blood. CDR3 bases: TGTGCCAGCAGTTCCTACTTTACAGGGGGCACCGGGGAGCTGTTTTTT. Translating it yields CASSSYFTGGTGELFF.